These 8 T cell receptor beta chains originate from one sample sequenced in a study of T cell responses to AZD1222 COVID-19 vaccine. Generated by immunoSEQ multiplex PCR, the TCRdb table keeps only in-frame clones and is missing some. This sample carries some 180,000 clones, around nine tenths of them seen once, and the ten largest clones take about 3.6%. This specimen consisted of peripheral blood, obtained 28 days after the second dose of the MenACWY control vaccine. All receptors come from an adult who received the MenACWY meningococcal vaccine as a control.

This chain connects TRBV6-5 to TRBJ2-7; D unresolved. Trimming removed 6 bases at V and 3 bases at J, with 9 bases between. Germline V CDR1 and CDR2: MNHEY, SVGAGI. This CDR3 contains 12 residues. The CDR3 here is CASRRHIYEQYF. The CDR3 DNA sequence: TGTGCCAGCAGAAGACATATCTACGAGCAGTACTTC.

The chain combines TRBV7-9 with TRBJ2-1; 7 bases fit TRBD2. Trimming cost V 5 bases and J 5 bases; bases outside gene matches: 12. CDR1 and CDR2 from the germline V gene are SEHNR and FQNEAQ (reference sequence). The CDR3 consists of 16 residues. The CDR3 is CASSPPFGGRDNEQFF. The CDR3 nucleotides are TGTGCCAGCAGCCCCCCCTTCGGAGGGAGGGACAATGAGCAGTTCTTC.

The V call is TRBV11-2, the J call TRBJ2-5; the match to TRBD2 covers 7 bases. The CDR3 covers 15 residues. Germline CDR1 SGHAT, CDR2 FQNNGV. V shed 5 bases and J 5 bases; nucleotides not matched to a gene: 11. This CDR3 reads CASSPGRGVGETQYF. CDR3 DNA: TGTGCCAGCAGCCCCGGACGGGGGGTCGGGGAGACCCAGTACTTC.

This chain connects TRBV2 to TRBJ2-5; possibly TRBD1 or TRBD2 for D (5 bases each). V was trimmed by 6 bases and J by 5 bases, leaving 25 bases between them. From germline, CDR1 is SNHLY and CDR2 FYNNEI. The CDR3 consists of 17 residues. CDR3 in amino acids: CASRGEQAELRSETQYF. The CDR3 bases are TGTGCCAGCAGGGGGGAACAGGCTGAACTGCGCTCGGAGACCCAGTACTTC.

This chain uses TRBV7-2 with TRBJ2-5; 12 nucleotides align to TRBD1. Germline assignment: CDR1 SGHTA and CDR2 FQGNSA. This CDR3 spans 16 amino acids. V lost 5 bases and J lost 5; bases outside the gene matches: 9. This chain's CDR3 is CASSPWDRGRGETQYF. As DNA, the CDR3 is TGTGCCAGCAGCCCTTGGGACAGGGGGCGGGGGGAGACCCAGTACTTC.

The CDR3 bases are TGTGCTAGTGGTTCCCTTGGGCATGAGCAGTTCTTC. This translates into CASGSLGHEQFF. V usage is TRBV12-5 and J usage is TRBJ2-1; D gene uncertain. CDR3 length: 12 amino acids. Trimming cost V 4 bases and J 8 bases, with 9 bases left between them. Germline V gives CDR1 LGHNT, CDR2 FRNRAP.

The chain is built from TRBV28 and TRBJ2-7; 7 nucleotides agree with TRBD2. This CDR3 is built from 16 residues. Trimming removed 4 bases from V and 2 bases from J; junction bases left unmatched: 11. Per the germline V gene, CDR1 is MDHEN and CDR2 is SYDVKM. The CDR3 coding sequence is TGTGCCAGCAGTTCCCTGACGGGGGGAAGCCCCTACGAGCAGTACTTC. As protein: CASSSLTGGSPYEQYF. The entire variable domain, with the rest obtained from reference TRBV28 and TRBJ2-7, is as follows: DVKVTQSSRYLVKRTGEKVFLECVQDMDHENMFWYRQDPGLGLRLIYFSYDVKMKEKGDIPEGYSVSREKKERFSLILESASTNQTSMYLCASSSLTGGSPYEQYFGPGTRLTVT.

As to this clone: The sample holds other DNA sequences that translate to the same CDR3. This chain joins TRBV9 and TRBJ1-3; D remains unclear. Germline loops: CDR1 SGDLS, CDR2 YYNGEE. V gave up 0 bases and J gave up 0 bases, with 4 bases separating them. The CDR3 spans 14 residues. The chain's CDR3 is CASSVEGSGNTIYF. The CDR3 DNA follows: TGTGCCAGCAGCGTAGAAGGCTCTGGAAACACCATATATTTT. Looking up the rest from reference TRBV9 and TRBJ1-3 gives the full variable domain: DSGVTQTPKHLITATGQRVTLRCSPRSGDLSVYWYQQSLDQGLQFLIQYYNGEERAKGNILERFSAQQFPDLHSELNLSSLELGDSALYFCASSVEGSGNTIYFGEGSWLTVV.